Below, 25 T cell receptor beta chains from the same sample are listed, as sequenced in a study of cytomegalovirus exposure and HLA in healthy donors. Use of 60 Vbeta and 13 Jbeta primers characterized the PCR. The repertoire was sequenced with immunoSEQ multiplex PCR; TCRdb's copy has only in-frame clones and lacks some. The sample data list some 75,000 clones. What was sequenced was PBMCs. These receptors were obtained from a female donor in good health and CMV-seropositive.

This chain uses TRBV9 with TRBJ2-3; 11 bases are a match to TRBD2. The CDR3 is 16 residues long. J gave up 2 bases and V 2 bases, and 4 bases lay outside the gene matches. Germline CDR1 and CDR2: SGDLS and YYNGEE. The CDR3 DNA follows: TGTGCCAGCAGCGTCGGGACTAGCGGCCTCACAGATACGCAGTATTTT. Translation: CASSVGTSGLTDTQYF. The entire variable domain, with the rest obtained from reference TRBV9 and TRBJ2-3, is as follows: DSGVTQTPKHLITATGQRVTLRCSPRSGDLSVYWYQQSLDQGLQFLIQYYNGEERAKGNILERFSAQQFPDLHSELNLSSLELGDSALYFCASSVGTSGLTDTQYFGPGTRLTVL.

J is TRBJ2-5 and V is TRBV2, with a weak D call TRBD2 (6 bases). V shed 6 bases and J shed 4 bases, with 15 bases lying between them. The CDR3 loop spans 14 amino acids. Germline V gene sequence: CDR1 SNHLY, CDR2 FYNNEI. Here the CDR3 reads CASSLFSGIETQYF. For the CDR3, the DNA is TGTGCCAGCAGCCTCTTTAGCGGAATAGAGACCCAGTACTTC.

The chain links TRBV10-2 to TRBJ1-6; weak D call: TRBD1 (5 bases). The germline CDR1 and CDR2 sequences are WSHSY and SAAADI. CDR3 length equals 13 residues. The CDR3 DNA follows: TGCGCTGGGGGAGGGGCTAGGAATTCACCCCTCCACTTT. Its protein is CAGGGARNSPLHF.

This chain connects TRBV25-1 to TRBJ2-2; D gene uncertain. Trimming pared 7 bases from V and 0 bases from J, leaving 3 bases between. CDR1 and CDR2 from the germline V gene are MGHDK and SYGVNS. This CDR3 comprises 12 residues. The CDR3 DNA is TGTGCCAGCACTCCGAACACCGGGGAGCTGTTTTTT. Amino acid sequence: CASTPNTGELFF.

V gene TRBV4-1 combines with J gene TRBJ1-2; 10 positions agree with TRBD1. Trimming cost V 3 bases and J 4 bases; bases outside gene matches: 8. Germline CDR1 reads MGHRA; CDR2 reads YSYEKL. The CDR3 has 16 amino acids. CDR3 in amino acids: CASSQHPDRGIYGYTF. Written as DNA, the CDR3 is TGCGCCAGCAGCCAGCACCCGGACAGGGGGATCTATGGCTACACCTTC.

This rearrangement joins TRBV18 to TRBJ1-3; D perhaps matches TRBD1 (6 bases). Germline loops: CDR1 KGHSH, CDR2 LQKENI. V lost 3 bases and J lost 5, with 14 bases in between. The CDR3 totals 15 residues. CDR3 sequence (DNA): TGTGCCAGCTCACCCCCGACACAGGGAAGAAACACCATATATTTT. Translating it yields CASSPPTQGRNTIYF.

This CDR3 reads CASSIRTGGTTNEQFF. The CDR3 DNA follows: TGTGCCAGCAGCATCCGGACAGGGGGGACGACCAATGAGCAGTTCTTC. The genes are TRBV21-1 and TRBJ2-1; no DNA check was done on the table's D call, TRBD1. TRBV21-1 is a pseudogene. The CDR3 consists of 16 residues.

J is TRBJ2-7 and V is TRBV4-1; 8 bases agree with TRBD2. The V gene's germline CDR1 is MGHRA and CDR2 YSYEKL. Germline trimming cut 3 bases from V and 1 base from J; bases unmatched to any gene: 5. The CDR3 has 15 amino acids. The CDR3 DNA reads as TGCGCCAGCAGCCAGCCTCAGCGGGGGTCCTACGAGCAGTACTTC. Its translation: CASSQPQRGSYEQYF.

The chain couples TRBV7-2 to TRBJ1-3; D not resolved. Deletions cut 3 bases from V and 1 base from J, with 7 bases between. This CDR3 region has 14 residues. The germline gives CDR1 SGHTA, CDR2 FQGNSA. The chain's CDR3 is CASSFGISGNTIYF. The CDR3 DNA reads TGTGCCAGCAGCTTCGGGATATCTGGAAACACCATATATTTT.

The chain links TRBV30 to TRBJ2-6; a weak D match, TRBD1 (5 bases). This CDR3 has 16 residues. Germline V lookup: CDR1 GTSNPN, CDR2 SVGIG (reference sequence). Trimming removed 7 bases at V and 0 bases at J, with 16 bases between. CDR3 nucleotides: TGTGCCTTCCGCCGCCAGGGCCTCTCTGGGGCCAACGTCCTGACTTTC. Amino acids: CAFRRQGLSGANVLTF. Full variable domain (missing parts from reference TRBV30 and TRBJ2-6): SQTIHQWPATLVQPVGSPLSLECTVEGTSNPNLYWYRQAAGRGLQLLFYSVGIGQISSEVPQNLSASRPQDRQFILSSKKLLLSDSGFYLCAFRRQGLSGANVLTFGAGSRLTVL.

This sequence joins TRBV18 and TRBJ2-7; maybe TRBD2 (6 bases). Deletions cut 2 bases from V and 6 bases from J, with 11 bases between. CDR3 size: 13 residues. Germline V gene lookup returns CDR1 KGHSH and CDR2 LQKENI. The CDR3 region is CASSPGLGGEQYF. In DNA form, the CDR3 reads TGTGCCAGCTCACCAGGACTGGGGGGCGAGCAGTACTTC.

The chain employs TRBV7-2 and TRBJ2-2, with TRBD2 identical over 10 bases. The CDR3 has 17 amino acids. Germline CDR1 and CDR2: SGHTA and FQGNSA. The V segment lost 3 bases and the J segment 1 base; nucleotides outside the gene matches: 5. The CDR3 DNA follows: TGTGCCAGCAGCTTGGTAGCGGGGGGCCTGAACACCGGGGAGCTGTTTTTT. Translation: CASSLVAGGLNTGELFF.

The chain recombines TRBV7-9 with TRBJ2-7; D may be TRBD1 (5 bases). Trimming pared 5 bases from V and 5 bases from J, leaving 16 bases between. The length of the CDR3 is 14 residues. Germline V lookup: CDR1 SEHNR, CDR2 FQNEAQ (reference sequence). The CDR3 region has the DNA TGTGCCAGCAGCACCGACAGCAGGCCTGACGAGCAGTACTTC. This encodes CASSTDSRPDEQYF.

The chain couples TRBV28 to TRBJ1-3; 9 positions agree with TRBD1. The CDR3 loop spans 15 amino acids. The V gene end was trimmed by 5 bases and the J gene end by 4 bases; junction bases not matched to a gene: 6. Germline V lookup: CDR1 MDHEN, CDR2 SYDVKM. CDR3 bases: TGTGCCAGCAGTCTCGGGACAGGGATCGGAAACACCATATATTTT. It encodes CASSLGTGIGNTIYF.

This chain joins TRBV28 and TRBJ2-7; D is unresolved. The V gene lost 6 bases and the J gene lost 2 bases, with 8 bases spanning the gap. The germline CDR1 and CDR2 sequences are MDHEN and SYDVKM. The CDR3 loop spans 12 amino acids. As DNA, the CDR3 is TGTGCCAGCAGCTTAACTACCTACGAGCAGTACTTC. Its protein product is CASSLTTYEQYF.

The rearrangement uses TRBV18 and TRBJ1-6; D might be TRBD1 (6 bases). Germline CDR1 KGHSH, CDR2 LQKENI. V was clipped by 3 bases and J by 0 bases, with 12 bases between them. The CDR3 is 17 residues long. For the CDR3, the DNA is TGTGCCAGCTCACCCTCACAGGGTAGCTCCTATAATTCACCCCTCCACTTT. It is translated as CASSPSQGSSYNSPLHF.

In the case of this clone: This sample includes further DNA sequences coding for the same CDR3. As DNA, the CDR3 is TGCAGCGTCGGACAGGGGGGGTCCTACGAGCAGTACTTC. It encodes CSVGQGGSYEQYF. This chain uses TRBV29-1 with TRBJ2-7; 10 bases agree with TRBD1. Trimming removed 6 bases from V and 1 base from J; junction bases left unmatched: 3. Per the germline V gene, CDR1 is SQVTM and CDR2 is ANQGSEA. CDR3 length: 13 residues.

The chain has TRBV9 and TRBJ1-4, with D unclear. The CDR3 has 14 amino acids. Trimming took 5 bases from V and 11 from J, leaving 19 bases between them. Germline V gene sequence: CDR1 SGDLS, CDR2 YYNGEE. This CDR3 is CASSSSAGGGKLFF. The CDR3 nucleotides read TGTGCCAGCAGTTCCTCCGCCGGTGGCGGGAAACTGTTTTTT. Using reference TRBV9 and TRBJ1-4 for the parts outside the CDR3, the full variable domain is DSGVTQTPKHLITATGQRVTLRCSPRSGDLSVYWYQQSLDQGLQFLIQYYNGEERAKGNILERFSAQQFPDLHSELNLSSLELGDSALYFCASSSSAGGGKLFFGSGTQLSVL.

This chain uses TRBV10-2 with TRBJ2-3; TRBD2 matches 10 bases. The CDR3 has 15 residues. V lost 6 bases, J lost 1 base, and 4 bases stayed unmatched. The V gene's germline CDR1 is WSHSY and CDR2 SAAADI. CDR3 sequence (DNA): TGCGCCAGCAGCCCCAGCGGGGGGGGCACAGATACGCAGTATTTT. Amino acid sequence: CASSPSGGGTDTQYF.

With respect to this clone: A junction end diverges from the germline sequence, so it may reflect a read error. The chain recombines TRBV5-1 with TRBJ1-1; 7 bases fit TRBD1. CDR1 SGHRS and CDR2 YFSETQ come from the germline V gene. CDR3 size: 14 residues. The CDR3 region has the DNA TGCGCCAGCGGCTTAGGGGGCGGGCTGACTGAAGCTTTCTTT. Protein product: CASGLGGGLTEAFF.

Regarding this clone: The junction shows a germline mismatch at one end, possibly a read error. This chain connects TRBV5-6 to TRBJ1-1, with D maybe TRBD1 (5 bases). Germline assignment: CDR1 SGHDT and CDR2 YYEEEE. The CDR3 has 11 amino acids. The CDR3 spells CASSVGTEAFF. The CDR3 nucleotides are TGTGCCAGCAGCGTGGGGACTGAAGCCTTCTTT.

The J gene is TRBJ1-2, the V gene TRBV11-2, with D uncertain. Trimming removed 3 bases at V and 9 bases at J, with 11 bases between. This CDR3 contains 12 residues. Per germline, CDR1 SGHAT and CDR2 FQNNGV. Written as DNA, the CDR3 is TGTGCCAGCAGCTTTGGAGATAAAAGCTACACCTTC. This translates into CASSFGDKSYTF.

The rearrangement uses TRBV6-5 and TRBJ1-1; TRBD1 might be the D (5 bases). The V gene's germline CDR1 is MNHEY and CDR2 SVGAGI. Trimming took 6 bases from V and 3 from J, leaving 14 bases between them. The CDR3 is 14 residues long. This CDR3 is CASRPYGGDTEAFF. The CDR3, as DNA: TGTGCCAGCAGGCCGTACGGGGGTGACACTGAAGCTTTCTTT.

The rearrangement links TRBV11-2 to TRBJ2-1; 12 bases agree with TRBD2. This CDR3 region has 16 residues. With V trimmed by 6 bases and J by 3 bases, 6 bases remained unmatched. CDR1 and CDR2 from the germline V gene are SGHAT and FQNNGV. CDR3 sequence (DNA): TGTGCCAGCAGGAGACTAGCGGGAGCGGGCTACAATGAGCAGTTCTTC. Protein product: CASRRLAGAGYNEQFF.

This chain joins TRBV13 and TRBJ2-7, with D perhaps matching TRBD1 (5 bases). Germline CDR1 reads PRHDT; CDR2 reads FYEKMQ (reference sequence). This CDR3 spans 13 amino acids. V was pared by 1 base and J by 5 bases, with 9 bases between. DNA for the CDR3: TGTGCCAGCAGCTTAGCAGGGTGGAACGAGCAGTACTTC. It specifies CASSLAGWNEQYF.